Listed below are T cell receptor beta chains from one sample, sequenced in a study of blood T cells in healthy people across ages. Using its own MiXCR run on the 5' RACE reads, TCRdb lists one record per CDR3 protein. This sample has about 590,000 distinct CDR3 sequences, with roughly 31% found just once. The sample taken for sequencing was blood. The receptor set was obtained from a woman at least 80 years old in good health. Each CDR3 is given with its conserved first and last residue.

J: TRBJ2-1
V: TRBV28
CDR3: CASSSPGGGANEQFF

J: TRBJ2-3
V: TRBV14
CDR3: CASSQPGGVSDTQYF

J: TRBJ2-1
V: TRBV14
CDR3: CASSVLRGGVHNEQFF

J: TRBJ2-1
V: TRBV28
CDR3: CASSFGRVNDWFF

J: TRBJ1-2
V: TRBV3-1
CDR3: CASSQDPRFYTF

J: TRBJ2-1
V: TRBV20-1
CDR3: CSARRRGRGGEQFF

J: NA
V: TRBV3-1
CDR3: CAGSPPKGDRASEQYF

J: TRBJ1-2
V: TRBV6-1
CDR3: CASSEPGGRVGYTF

J: TRBJ1-5
V: TRBV27
CDR3: CASSFPGQGEQPQHF

J: TRBJ2-1
V: TRBV5-1
CDR3: CASSASGGSYNEQFF

J: TRBJ1-5
V: TRBV7-6
CDR3: CASSLGRGPNQPQHF

J: TRBJ2-7
V: TRBV6-1
CDR3: CASSKEGLAVYNERYF

J: TRBJ1-6
V: TRBV6-1
CDR3: CASHLGLNRVVNSPLHF

J: TRBJ2-4
V: TRBV7-2
CDR3: CASSSREIQYF

J: TRBJ2-5
V: TRBV20-1
CDR3: CSAPETGGVKETQYF

J: TRBJ1-5
V: TRBV30
CDR3: CAWTEGNSNQPQHF

J: TRBJ2-7
V: TRBV20-1
CDR3: CSARDPSKAGGTYEQYF

J: TRBJ1-6
V: TRBV20-1
CDR3: CSAGGQGASSSYNSPLHF

J: TRBJ1-2
V: TRBV20-1
CDR3: CSARDRGIRDYGYTF

J: TRBJ1-1
V: TRBV20-1
CDR3: CSATKTGGIGNTEAFF

J: TRBJ2-3
V: TRBV9
CDR3: CASSVPPGILTDTQYF

J: TRBJ1-1
V: TRBV5-1
CDR3: CASSLYRDTEAFF

J: TRBJ1-2
V: TRBV7-8
CDR3: CASSLVQGYGYTF

J: TRBJ2-7
V: TRBV10-3
CDR3: CAISGEGYEQYF

J: TRBJ1-1
V: TRBV5-1
CDR3: CASSALAGGDEAFF

J: TRBJ2-1
V: TRBV15
CDR3: CATSRDRTGVDEQFF

J: TRBJ2-1
V: TRBV5-4
CDR3: CASSLAGDRDNEQFF

J: TRBJ2-1
V: TRBV6-2/TRBV6-3
CDR3: CASSHIYYREDEQFF

J: TRBJ2-1
V: TRBV28
CDR3: CASSGRGRSEQFF

J: TRBJ2-5
V: TRBV5-1
CDR3: CASGLAGRGWETQYF

J: TRBJ1-2
V: TRBV3-1
CDR3: CASTTVRGADGYTF

J: TRBJ2-3
V: TRBV2
CDR3: CASSLGTGSGLTQYF

J: TRBJ1-5
V: TRBV20-1
CDR3: CSARSGPGLEPQHF

J: TRBJ2-1
V: TRBV7-6
CDR3: CASSFAWEYNEQFF

J: TRBJ1-1
V: TRBV20-1
CDR3: CSARDPRVGTEAFF

J: TRBJ2-4
V: TRBV3-1
CDR3: CASSQRMGQNIQYF